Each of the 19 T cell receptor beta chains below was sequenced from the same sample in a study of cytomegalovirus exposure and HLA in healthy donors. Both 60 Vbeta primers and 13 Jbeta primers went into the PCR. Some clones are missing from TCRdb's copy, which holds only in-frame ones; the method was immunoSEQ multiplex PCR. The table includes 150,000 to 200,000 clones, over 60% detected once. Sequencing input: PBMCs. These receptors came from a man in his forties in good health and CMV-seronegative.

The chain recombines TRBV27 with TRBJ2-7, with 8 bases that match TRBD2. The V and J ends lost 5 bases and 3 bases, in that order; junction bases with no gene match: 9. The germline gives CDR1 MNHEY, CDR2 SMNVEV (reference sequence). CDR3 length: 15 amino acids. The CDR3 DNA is TGTGCCAGCAGTCCTGCTAGCGGGTCAGTCTACGAGCAGTACTTC. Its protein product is CASSPASGSVYEQYF.

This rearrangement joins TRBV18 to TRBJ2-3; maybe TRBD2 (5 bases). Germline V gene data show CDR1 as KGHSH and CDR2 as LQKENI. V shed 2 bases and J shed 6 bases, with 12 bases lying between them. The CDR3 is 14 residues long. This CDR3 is CASSPLASADTQYF. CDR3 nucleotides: TGTGCCAGCTCACCATTAGCGTCCGCGGATACGCAGTATTTT.

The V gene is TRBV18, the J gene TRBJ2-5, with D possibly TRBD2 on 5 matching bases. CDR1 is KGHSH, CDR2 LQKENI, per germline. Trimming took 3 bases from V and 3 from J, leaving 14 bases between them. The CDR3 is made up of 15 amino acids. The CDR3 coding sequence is TGTGCCAGCTCACCCTGGTCCCTGAGGGAAGAGACCCAGTACTTC. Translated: CASSPWSLREETQYF.

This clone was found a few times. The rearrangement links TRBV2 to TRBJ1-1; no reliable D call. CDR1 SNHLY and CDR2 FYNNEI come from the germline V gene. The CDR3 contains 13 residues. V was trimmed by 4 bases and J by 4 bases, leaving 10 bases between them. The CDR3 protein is CASSVVEGTEAFF. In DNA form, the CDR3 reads TGTGCCAGCAGTGTAGTGGAGGGCACTGAAGCTTTCTTT. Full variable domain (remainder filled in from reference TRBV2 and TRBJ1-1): EPEVTQTPSHQVTQMGQEVILRCVPISNHLYFYWYRQILGQKVEFLVSFYNNEISEKSEIFDDQFSVERPDGSNFTLKIRSTKLEDSAMYFCASSVVEGTEAFFGQGTRLTVV.

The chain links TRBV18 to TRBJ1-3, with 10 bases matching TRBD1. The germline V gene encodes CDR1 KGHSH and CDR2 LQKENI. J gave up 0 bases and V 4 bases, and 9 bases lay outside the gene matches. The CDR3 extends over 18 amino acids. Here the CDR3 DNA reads TGTGCCAGCTCACTACTGGGGACAGGGGTCCTCTCTGGAAACACCATATATTTT. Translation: CASSLLGTGVLSGNTIYF.

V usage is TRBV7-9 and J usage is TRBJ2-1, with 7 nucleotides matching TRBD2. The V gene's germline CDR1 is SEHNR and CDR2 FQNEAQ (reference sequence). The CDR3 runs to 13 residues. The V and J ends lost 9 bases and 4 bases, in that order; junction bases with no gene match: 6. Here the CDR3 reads CARGGSGYNEQFF. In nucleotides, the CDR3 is TGTGCCAGGGGAGGGAGTGGGTACAATGAGCAGTTCTTC.

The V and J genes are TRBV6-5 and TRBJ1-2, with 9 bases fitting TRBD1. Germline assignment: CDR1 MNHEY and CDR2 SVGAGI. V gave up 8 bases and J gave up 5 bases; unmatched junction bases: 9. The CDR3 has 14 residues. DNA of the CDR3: TGTGCCAGCCGAAGAACAGGGGGCGCGTATGGCTACACCTTC. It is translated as CASRRTGGAYGYTF.

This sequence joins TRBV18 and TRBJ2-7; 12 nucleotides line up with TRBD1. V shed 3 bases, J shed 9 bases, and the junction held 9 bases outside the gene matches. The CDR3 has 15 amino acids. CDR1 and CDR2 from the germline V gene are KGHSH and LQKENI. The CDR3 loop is CASSPPGQGANRQYF. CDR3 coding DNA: TGTGCCAGCTCACCCCCGGGACAGGGGGCAAACCGGCAGTACTTC.

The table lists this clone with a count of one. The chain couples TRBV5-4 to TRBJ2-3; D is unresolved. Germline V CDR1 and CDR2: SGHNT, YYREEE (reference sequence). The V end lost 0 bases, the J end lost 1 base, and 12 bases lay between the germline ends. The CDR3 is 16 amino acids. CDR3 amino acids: CASSLAAVLGTDTQYF. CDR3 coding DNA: TGTGCCAGCAGCTTGGCCGCGGTGCTTGGCACAGATACGCAGTATTTT.

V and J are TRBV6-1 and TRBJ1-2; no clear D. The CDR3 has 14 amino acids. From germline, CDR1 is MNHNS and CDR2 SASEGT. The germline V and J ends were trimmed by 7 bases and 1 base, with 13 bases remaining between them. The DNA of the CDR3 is TGTGCCAGCACCCGATATGAGGGTAACTATGGCTACACCTTC. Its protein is CASTRYEGNYGYTF.

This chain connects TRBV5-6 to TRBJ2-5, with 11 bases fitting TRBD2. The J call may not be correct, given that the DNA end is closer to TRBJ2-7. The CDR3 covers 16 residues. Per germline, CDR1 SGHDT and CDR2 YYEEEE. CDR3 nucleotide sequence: TGTGCCAGCAGCTCCCCGGGACTAGCGGACTTCTACGAGCAGTACTTC. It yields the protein CASSSPGLADFYEQYF.

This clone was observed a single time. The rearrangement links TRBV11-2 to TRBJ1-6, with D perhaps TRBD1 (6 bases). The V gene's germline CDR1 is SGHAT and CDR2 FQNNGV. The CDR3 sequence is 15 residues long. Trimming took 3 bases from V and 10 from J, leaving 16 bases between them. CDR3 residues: CASSFRDIIRSPLHF. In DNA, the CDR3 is TGTGCCAGCAGCTTCCGGGACATCATAAGGTCACCCCTCCACTTT.

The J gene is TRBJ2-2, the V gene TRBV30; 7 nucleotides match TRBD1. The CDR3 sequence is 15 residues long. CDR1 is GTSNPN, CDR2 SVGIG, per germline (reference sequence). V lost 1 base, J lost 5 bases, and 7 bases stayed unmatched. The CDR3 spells CAWSEGALGTGELFF. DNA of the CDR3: TGTGCCTGGAGTGAGGGGGCGCTGGGAACCGGGGAGCTGTTTTTT. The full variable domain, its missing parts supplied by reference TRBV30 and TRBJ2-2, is SQTIHQWPATLVQPVGSPLSLECTVEGTSNPNLYWYRQAAGRGLQLLFYSVGIGQISSEVPQNLSASRPQDRQFILSSKKLLLSDSGFYLCAWSEGALGTGELFFGEGSRLTVL.

The CDR3 sequence is CASSSGKGAGYTF. The CDR3 DNA is TGTGCCAGCAGCTCCGGGAAGGGAGCTGGCTACACCTTC. V gene TRBV9 combines with J gene TRBJ1-2; no clear D. Trimming took off 4 bases at V and 7 bases at J, with 14 bases between the two ends. The CDR3 has 13 amino acids. The V gene's germline CDR1 is SGDLS and CDR2 YYNGEE.

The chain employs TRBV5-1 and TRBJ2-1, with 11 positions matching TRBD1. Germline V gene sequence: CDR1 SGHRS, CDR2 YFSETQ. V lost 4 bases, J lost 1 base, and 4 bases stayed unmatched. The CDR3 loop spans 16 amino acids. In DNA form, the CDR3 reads TGCGCCAGCAGCCCGGGGGACAGGGGGTCCTACAATGAGCAGTTCTTC. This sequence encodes CASSPGDRGSYNEQFF.

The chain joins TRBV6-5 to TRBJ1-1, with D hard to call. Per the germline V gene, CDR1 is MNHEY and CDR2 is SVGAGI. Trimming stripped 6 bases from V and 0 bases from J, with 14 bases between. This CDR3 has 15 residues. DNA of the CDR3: TGTGCCAGCAGATTTAGAAGTAAAATGAACACTGAAGCTTTCTTT. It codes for CASRFRSKMNTEAFF.

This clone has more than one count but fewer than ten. CDR3 nucleotide sequence: TGCAGCGTTCTCGGCGGAACGACCTACAATGAGCAGTTCTTC. Translated: CSVLGGTTYNEQFF. This sequence joins TRBV29-1 and TRBJ2-1; D uncertain. The V end was cut by 5 bases, the J end by 2 bases, with 13 bases between. Germline V CDR1 and CDR2: SQVTM, ANQGSEA. The CDR3 has 14 amino acids.

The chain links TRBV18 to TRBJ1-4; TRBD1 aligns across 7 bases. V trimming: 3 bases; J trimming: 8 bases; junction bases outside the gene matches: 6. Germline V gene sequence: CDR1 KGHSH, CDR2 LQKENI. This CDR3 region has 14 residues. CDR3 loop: CASSPGTEGEKLFF. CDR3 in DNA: TGTGCCAGCTCACCCGGGACAGAAGGCGAAAAACTGTTTTTT.

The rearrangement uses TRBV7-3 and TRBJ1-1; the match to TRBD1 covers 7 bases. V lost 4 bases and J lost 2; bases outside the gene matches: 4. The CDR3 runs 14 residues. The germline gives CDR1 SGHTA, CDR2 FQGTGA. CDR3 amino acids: CASSSQGGNTEAFF. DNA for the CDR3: TGTGCCAGCAGCTCCCAAGGGGGCAACACTGAAGCTTTCTTT.